This T cell receptor (beta chain) emerged from a study of blood T cell repertoires in COVID-19. Study-wide background: Some COVID-19 samples were acute and others convalescent; all came from the United States, Italy and Spain. T cells, B-cell-depleted T cells, or PBMCs supplied cDNA or gDNA.

Cohort 3 donors were reported recovered after two negative PCRs, clearance, or symptom resolution. Under the authors' procedure: Using reference gene primer amplification, nucleated cell counts were estimated. TCRdb's copy holds only in-frame clones and misses some; the assay was immunoSEQ multiplex PCR. Clonal size and the V and J genes are those of that table, whereas D and trimming came from the DNA. The sample holds under 350,000 clones, 85% to 90% seen once. The receptor was derived from a man younger than 40 who had recovered from COVID-19. Specimen: PBMCs or T cells enriched from blood (not recorded which).

CDR3 residues: CASSPPSSYNEQFF. CDR3 sequence (DNA): TGTGCCAGCAGCCCTCCCAGCTCCTACAATGAGCAGTTCTTC. The chain couples TRBV7-9 to TRBJ2-1; D unresolved. This CDR3 has 14 residues. V lost 5 bases, J lost 0 bases, and 8 bases lay in between. CDR1 SEHNR and CDR2 FQNEAQ come from the germline V gene (reference sequence).